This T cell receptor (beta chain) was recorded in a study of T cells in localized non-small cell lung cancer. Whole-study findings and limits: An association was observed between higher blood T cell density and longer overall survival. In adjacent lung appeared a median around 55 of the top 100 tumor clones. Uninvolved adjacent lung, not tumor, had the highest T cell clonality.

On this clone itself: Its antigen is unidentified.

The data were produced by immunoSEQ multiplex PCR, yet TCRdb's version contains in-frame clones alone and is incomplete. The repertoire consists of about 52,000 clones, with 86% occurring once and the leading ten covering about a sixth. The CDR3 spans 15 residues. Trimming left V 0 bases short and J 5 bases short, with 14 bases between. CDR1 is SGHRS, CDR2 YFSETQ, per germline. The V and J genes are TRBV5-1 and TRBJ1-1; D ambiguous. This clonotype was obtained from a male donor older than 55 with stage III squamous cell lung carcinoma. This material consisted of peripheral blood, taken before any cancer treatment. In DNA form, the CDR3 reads TGCGCCAGCAGCTTGGAGCCCCTCGGAGAGACTGAAGCTTTCTTT. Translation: CASSLEPLGETEAFF.